This TCR delta chain appears in the sequencing data of a study of gamma-delta T cells after stem cell transplantation. The CDR3 has 21 amino acids. Germline lookup yields CDR1 TSWWSYY and CDR2 QGS. TCRdb reanalyzed the RT-PCR reads using CATT. This table holds about 600 delta-chain clones, approximately 44% found once. Notes on this clone: This could be a read error, since a much larger clone is one nucleotide away. Different DNA sequences within this sample yield the same CDR3.

Sequencing used gamma-delta T cells. The receptor was isolated from a human donor. It is not recorded whose cells these are; they may come from a transplant donor. The chain recombines TRDV1 with TRDJ1; TRDD3 aligns across 10 bases. DNA for the CDR3: TGTGCCCTTGGGGAACTAGTCCTCAGCTGGGGGATAAAGCTGTACACCGATAAACTCATCTTT. It specifies CALGELVLSWGIKLYTDKLIF.